What follows are 21 T cell receptor beta chains derived from one specimen sequenced in a study of identical twins. From the 5' RACE reads, TCRdb called clonotypes with MiXCR, one entry per CDR3 protein. Of 540,000 or so distinct CDR3 sequences in the sample, 20% to 25% were seen once. In addition, the sample was reused for a study of yellow fever vaccine responses in identical twins.

The specimen sequenced was CD4+ T cells sorted from blood. These receptors were obtained from a woman aged 18-29 years in good health.

CDR3: CASSQEGDWKYF. The CDR3 DNA reads as TGTGCCAGCAGCCAAGAGGGGGACTGGAAGTACTTC. This chain links TRBV3-1 with TRBJ2-5; D perhaps matches TRBD2 (6 bases). Per the germline V gene, CDR1 is LGHDT and CDR2 is YNNKEL (reference sequence). Trimming shortened V by 0 bases and J by 12 bases, and 11 bases separated the two germline ends. The CDR3 is made up of 12 amino acids.

The chain carries TRBV29-1 and TRBJ2-5; perhaps TRBD1 as D (5 bases). The CDR3 length is 11 residues. V was trimmed by 6 bases and J by 8 bases, leaving 13 bases between them. CDR1 is SQVTM, CDR2 ANQGSEA, per germline. The CDR3 bases are TGCAGCGTAGCGTACAGGTCAACCCAGTACTTC. Its protein is CSVAYRSTQYF.

This chain connects TRBV9 to TRBJ2-1, with 9 bases identical to TRBD2. The CDR3 length is 15 residues. Germline V CDR1 and CDR2: SGDLS, YYNGEE. After removal of 2 bases from V and 2 bases from J, the junction contained 2 bases not matched to a gene. CDR3 nucleotides: TGTGCCAGCAGCGTTAGCGGGAGTGCCTACAATGAGCAGTTCTTC. Its translation: CASSVSGSAYNEQFF.

This clonotype was detected ten times or more. This chain joins TRBV20-1 and TRBJ2-5; 7 positions match TRBD2. The germline CDR1 and CDR2 sequences are DFQATT and SNEGSKA (reference sequence). The CDR3 is 14 amino acids. J was trimmed by 5 bases and V by 4 bases; bases with no gene match: 10. The CDR3 loop reads CSATGLPALETQYF. The CDR3 DNA reads as TGCAGTGCTACGGGACTACCCGCTTTGGAGACCCAGTACTTC.

The rearrangement links TRBV6-2 or TRBV6-3 to TRBJ2-1; D unresolved. V gave up 2 bases and J gave up 4 bases, with 3 bases separating them. Per the germline V gene, CDR1 is MNHEY and CDR2 is SVGEGT. CDR3 length equals 12 residues. The CDR3 DNA reads as TGTGCCAGCAGTTACAGGTACAATGAGCAGTTCTTC. This translates into CASSYRYNEQFF.

The chain links TRBV5-1 to TRBJ2-3, with 8 bases aligning to TRBD2. Germline V gives CDR1 SGHRS, CDR2 YFSETQ. CDR3 length: 17 residues. The ends lost 1 base at V and 1 base at J; junction bases unmatched: 8. This CDR3 reads CASSLYSASGRTDTQYF. The CDR3 nucleotides read TGCGCCAGCAGCTTGTATTCGGCTAGCGGGCGCACAGATACGCAGTATTTT.

This sequence joins TRBV6-1 and TRBJ1-4; the D is unclear. The CDR3 loop spans 14 amino acids. Per the germline V gene, CDR1 is MNHNS and CDR2 is SASEGT. Between the trimmed V and J ends, which lost 4 bases and 0 bases, there was a span of 6 bases. This CDR3 is CASSVGTTNEKLFF. For the CDR3, the DNA is TGTGCCAGCAGTGTCGGGACAACTAATGAAAAACTGTTTTTT.

J is TRBJ2-7 and V is TRBV28; 10 bases are shared with TRBD1. The J segment lost 3 bases and the V segment lost 4 bases, leaving 6 bases of the junction unmatched. Per germline, CDR1 MDHEN and CDR2 SYDVKM. This CDR3 contains 15 residues. The CDR3 DNA follows: TGTGCCAGCAGTTCGGGGACAGGGGACTTCTACGAGCAGTACGTC. It encodes CASSSGTGDFYEQYV.

This rearrangement joins TRBV5-6 to TRBJ2-5; perhaps TRBD2 as D (5 bases). The ends were cut back, 3 bases at V and 2 bases at J, with 14 bases in the middle. The CDR3 extends over 15 amino acids. Germline lookup yields CDR1 SGHDT and CDR2 YYEEEE. The CDR3 DNA follows: TGTGCCAGCAGCTCGGGTCTGAGGGTTCAAGAGACCCAGTACTTC. This encodes CASSSGLRVQETQYF. Supplemented by reference TRBV5-6 and TRBJ2-5, the full variable domain reads DAGVTQSPTHLIKTRGQQVTLRCSPKSGHDTVSWYQQALGQGPQFIFQYYEEEERQRGNFPDRFSGHQFPNYSSELNVNALLLGDSALYLCASSSGLRVQETQYFGPGTRLLVL.

V gene TRBV29-1 combines with J gene TRBJ2-5; possible D gene TRBD1, 5 bases. Germline loops: CDR1 SQVTM, CDR2 ANQGSEA. V was pared by 1 base and J by 1 base, with 10 bases between. The CDR3 length is 14 residues. The CDR3 DNA follows: TGCAGCGTTGAAGGCGGCGACAGCCAAGAGACCCAGTACTTC. Translation: CSVEGGDSQETQYF.

This chain joins TRBV7-9 and TRBJ2-5; weak D call: TRBD2 (5 bases). Germline V gene data show CDR1 as SEHNR and CDR2 as FQNEAQ (reference sequence). This CDR3 comprises 15 residues. Trimming removed 5 bases from V and 5 bases from J, with 18 bases in between. In DNA form, the CDR3 reads TGTGCCAGCAGCCAAGGGTCGCTAGCTGGGGAGACCCAGTACTTC. Encoded protein: CASSQGSLAGETQYF. The full variable domain, completed using reference TRBV7-9 and TRBJ2-5, is DTGVSQNPRHKITKRGQNVTFRCDPISEHNRLYWYRQTLGQGPEFLTYFQNEAQLEKSRLLSDRFSAERPKGSFSTLEIQRTEQGDSAMYLCASSQGSLAGETQYFGPGTRLLVL.

This clonotype turned up a few times. The chain couples TRBV27 to TRBJ2-7; D is unclear. This CDR3 comprises 10 residues. Germline V gene lookup returns CDR1 MNHEY and CDR2 SMNVEV (reference sequence). V lost 5 bases and J lost 4, with 3 bases in between. This CDR3 is CASSNYEQYV. The CDR3 coding sequence is TGTGCCAGCAGTAATTACGAGCAGTACGTC.

The chain employs TRBV7-9 and TRBJ2-1; TRBD1 agrees at 9 bases. The CDR3 length is 16 residues. Germline values: CDR1 SEHNR, CDR2 FQNEAQ (reference sequence). J lost 9 bases, V lost 3 bases, and 12 bases had no gene match. The CDR3 DNA reads as TGTGCCAGCAGCTTCCACCGGGACAGGGTTATGGGTGAGCAGTTCTTC. Translation: CASSFHRDRVMGEQFF.

Only a few counts were recorded for this clonotype. The chain uses TRBV20-1 and TRBJ2-7; TRBD2 agrees at 8 bases. Unmatched junction bases numbered 13, after V lost 6 bases and J lost 6 bases. The CDR3 totals 14 residues. The germline gives CDR1 DFQATT, CDR2 SNEGSKA (reference sequence). The CDR3, as DNA: TGCAGTGCCCGCCCGGGGGGGGTAGCGGGCGAGCAGTACTTC. Translated, it gives CSARPGGVAGEQYF.

This clonotype turned up a few times. The chain combines TRBV10-3 with TRBJ2-7; D call uncertain. Germline V gene lookup returns CDR1 ENHRY and CDR2 SYGVKD. Trimming left V 0 bases short and J 6 bases short, with 9 bases between. The CDR3 is made up of 13 amino acids. CDR3 protein: CAISESLTREQYV. For the CDR3, the DNA is TGTGCCATCAGTGAGTCCCTGACACGCGAGCAGTACGTC.

This clonotype was detected a few times. DNA of the CDR3: TGCAGTGCTACCTGGGGGACTAGCGGGAGGGAACTTTACACAGATACGCAGTATTTT. This encodes CSATWGTSGRELYTDTQYF. The genes are TRBV20-1 and TRBJ2-3; TRBD2 matches at 16 bases. The V and J ends lost 4 bases and 2 bases, in that order; junction bases with no gene match: 12. This CDR3 has 19 residues. Per the germline V gene, CDR1 is DFQATT and CDR2 is SNEGSKA (reference sequence).

There are a few counts of this clonotype. The chain employs TRBV15 and TRBJ2-7; D could derive from TRBD1 or TRBD2 (5 bases each). Germline CDR1 reads LNHNV; CDR2 reads YYDKDF (reference sequence). The V and J ends lost 6 bases and 3 bases respectively, with 15 bases between them. The CDR3 length is 14 residues. CDR3 region: CATRKEWGYYEQYF. In nucleotides, the CDR3 is TGTGCCACCAGAAAAGAGTGGGGGTACTACGAGCAGTACTTC.

The J gene is TRBJ2-5, the V gene TRBV20-1; 11 bases fit TRBD2. V was pared by 3 bases and J by 5 bases, with 5 bases of the junction left unmatched. The CDR3 covers 14 residues. Per germline, CDR1 DFQATT and CDR2 SNEGSKA (reference sequence). CDR3 bases: TGCAGTGCTAGCACTAGCGGGAGCCGGGAGACCCAGTACTTC. This encodes CSASTSGSRETQYF.

This clonotype turned up a few times. The chain recombines TRBV10-3 with TRBJ2-3; TRBD2 is a possible D gene (6 bases). CDR1 is ENHRY, CDR2 SYGVKD, per germline. This CDR3 contains 13 residues. Trimming took 6 bases from V and 6 from J, leaving 13 bases between them. CDR3 nucleotides: TGTGCCATCAGATCGGGAGCCCGGGATACGCAGTATTTT. This encodes CAIRSGARDTQYF.

This clonotype occurred a few times. This chain joins TRBV14 and TRBJ2-3; TRBD1 or TRBD2 may be the D gene (5 bases each). This CDR3 is 17 amino acids long. V lost 2 bases and J 1 base, leaving 16 bases between the germline ends. CDR1 SGHDN and CDR2 FVKESK come from the germline V gene. DNA of the CDR3: TGTGCCAGCAGCCAACTACTAGGGCTGGGGGGCACAGATACGCAGTATTTT. The encoded protein is CASSQLLGLGGTDTQYF.

The chain recombines TRBV5-5 with TRBJ2-2, with D unresolved. With 5 bases removed from V and 2 bases from J, the gap between germline ends came to 13 bases. CDR3 length equals 15 residues. Germline V gene data show CDR1 as SGHKS and CDR2 as YYEKEE (reference sequence). The CDR3 spells CASSPSAQNTGELFF. The CDR3 DNA follows: TGTGCCAGCAGTCCTTCGGCTCAAAACACCGGGGAGCTGTTTTTT.